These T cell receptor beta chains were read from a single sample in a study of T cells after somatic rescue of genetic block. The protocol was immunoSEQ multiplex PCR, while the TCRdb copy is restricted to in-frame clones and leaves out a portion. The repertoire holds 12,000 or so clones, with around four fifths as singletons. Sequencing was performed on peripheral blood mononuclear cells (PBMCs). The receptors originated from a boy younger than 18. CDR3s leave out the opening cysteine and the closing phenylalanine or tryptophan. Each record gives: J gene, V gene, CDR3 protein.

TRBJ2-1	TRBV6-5	ASSYTGSSYNEQF
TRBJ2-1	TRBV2	ASPGTYNEQF
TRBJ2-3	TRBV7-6	ASSLVGSDTQY
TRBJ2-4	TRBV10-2	ASTVVAKNIQY
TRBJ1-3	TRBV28	ASGNRGQPIY
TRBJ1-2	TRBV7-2	ASSIAGTGSNGYT
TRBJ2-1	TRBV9	ASSVASGGVSEQF
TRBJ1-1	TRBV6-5	ASSFRRNTEAF
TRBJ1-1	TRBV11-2	ASSLDRGAEAF
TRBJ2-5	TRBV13	ASSFRFEGSEQY
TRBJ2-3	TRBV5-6	ASSLKGGSTDTQY
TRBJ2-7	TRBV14	ASSHLLSTSYEQY
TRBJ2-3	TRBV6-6	ASQDRTYSTDTQY
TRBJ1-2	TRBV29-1	SVEDAGTPLRDGYT